This T cell receptor (beta chain) was profiled in a study of HIV-infected patients and healthy controls. TCRdb used MiXCR to reprocess the 5' RACE reads, holding one entry per CDR3 protein. The data contain about 70,000 distinct CDR3 sequences, about 16% of them seen just once; the ten biggest clones take up approximately 5.4%. Germline V gene lookup returns CDR1 MNHNY and CDR2 SVGAGI (reference sequence). The CDR3 runs 15 residues. Trimming took off 2 bases at V and 2 bases at J, with 12 bases between the two ends. This clonotype originated in a human donor in good health. V usage is TRBV6-6 and J usage is TRBJ2-5; D is possibly TRBD1 (6 bases). The sequencing input was CD4+ T cells from blood. The CDR3 sequence is CASSYRQGSQETQYF. The DNA for the CDR3 is TGTGCCAGCAGTTACCGGCAGGGGAGTCAAGAGACCCAGTACTTC.